These T cell receptor beta chains were read from a single sample in a study of blood T cell repertoires in COVID-19. Sequenced by immunoSEQ multiplex PCR; TCRdb stores in-frame clones only, minus some. The table lists about 45,000 clones, approximately 80% of them singletons. Sequencing used peripheral blood. Receptor source: a man in his 70s with acute or convalescent COVID-19. Each CDR3 is given with its conserved first and last residue. A D gene is named only where the DNA matches it firmly. The size field is filled for only some rows; it gives once, few, many or a size class.

V gene	J gene	clone size	D gene	CDR3 DNA	CDR3 protein
TRBV5-1	TRBJ2-7	-	-	TGCGCCAGCAGCTTTACGGAACGGACAGTCTCTCCCTACGAGCAGTACTTC	CASSFTERTVSPYEQYF
TRBV28	TRBJ2-5	-	TRBD2	TGTGCCAGCAGTGAGGGACTAGAAGGGGTTGGGACTTACTTC	CASSEGLEGVGTYF
TRBV13	TRBJ2-1	-	TRBD1	TGTGCCAGCAGTCCCCGGACAGGGAATGAGCAGTTCTTC	CASSPRTGNEQFF
TRBV4-3	TRBJ2-2	few	TRBD2	TGCGCCAGCAGCCAAGATTCGGGACTATCCACCGGGGAGCTGTTTTTT	CASSQDSGLSTGELFF
TRBV5-1	TRBJ1-6	-	TRBD1	TGCGCCAGCACAGGGGGCCACTCCTATAATTCACCCCTCCACTTT	CASTGGHSYNSPLHF
TRBV7-9	TRBJ2-7	-	TRBD1	TGTGCCAGCAGCTTAGTAGGGGGACAGGTCCCGAGGAAGCAGTACTTC	CASSLVGGQVPRKQYF
TRBV19	TRBJ2-5	-	TRBD1	TGTGCCAGTAGTCCCCGGACAGGGAAAGAGACCCAGTACTTC	CASSPRTGKETQYF
TRBV6-5	TRBJ1-4	-	-	TGTGCCAGCAGTTCCCCGGGGGTTGAAAAACTGTTTTTT	CASSSPGVEKLFF
TRBV10-1	TRBJ1-5	-	-	TGCGCCAGCAGCTTGACAGGCAATCAGCCCCAGCATTTT	CASSLTGNQPQHF
TRBV4-3	TRBJ1-2	-	TRBD1	TGCGCCAGCAGCCAAGGGGACCCGACAGGGGGAAATGGCTACACCTTC	CASSQGDPTGGNGYTF
TRBV4-3	TRBJ1-1	-	TRBD1	TGCGCCAGCAGCCACGGACAGGTAATGAACACTGAAGCTTTCTTT	CASSHGQVMNTEAFF
TRBV6-4	TRBJ1-2	medium-sized	TRBD1	TGTGCCAGCAGTGACTCAAACGTGCTAGGGGGCGAGCTTTCTATCTATGGCTACACCTTC	CASSDSNVLGGELSIYGYTF
TRBV18	TRBJ2-2	-	TRBD1	TGTGCCAGCTCACTGGACAGGTTTACCACCGGGGAGCTGTTTTTT	CASSLDRFTTGELFF
TRBV9	TRBJ2-2	-	TRBD1	TGTGCCAGCAGCGTAACAGGGGTGGATCCCGGGGAGCTGTTTTTT	CASSVTGVDPGELFF
TRBV19	TRBJ1-2	-	-	TGTGCCAGTAAAACCAGGGAGTCAGGGAGGGGGTATGGCTACACCTTC	CASKTRESGRGYGYTF
TRBV7-2	TRBJ2-7	-	TRBD1	TGTGCCAGCAGCCTCCGGGACAGGGGGTCAGCTTACGAGCAGTACTTC	CASSLRDRGSAYEQYF
TRBV24-1	TRBJ2-1	-	TRBD1	TGTGCCACCAGTGATCCCGGGACAGGGGGCCTTGAGCAGTTCTTC	CATSDPGTGGLEQFF
TRBV3-1/TRBV3-2	TRBJ1-4	-	-	TGTGCCAGCAGCTCTAGACAGGTTGAAAAACTGTTTTTT	CASSSRQVEKLFF
TRBV4-2	TRBJ1-2	few	TRBD1	TGTGCCAGCAGCCAACACAGGGACAGCTATGGCTACACCTTC	CASSQHRDSYGYTF
TRBV7-7	TRBJ2-1	once	TRBD1	TGTGCTAGCAGCCTAAGAGGACAGGGCGATGAGCAGTTCTTC	CASSLRGQGDEQFF